The T cell receptor (beta chain) described here comes from a study of human versus mouse CDR3 diversity and MHC coevolution. Whole-study context: Between roughly 5.5 x 10^6 and 1.6 x 10^7 valid reads came from each sample.

Details on this clone: Its target is unknown.

Findings and limits, study-wide: By iCHAO1, human TCR beta clonotypes numbered 1.5 million to 2 million, the most.

Repertoires were generated with immunoSEQ multiplex PCR, while TCRdb's copy carries only in-frame clones and drops some. In the table there are around 77,000 clones, just under 95% of which are singletons. In germline, CDR1 is SNHLY, CDR2 FYNNEI. The V gene lost 7 bases and the J gene lost 4 bases, with 19 bases spanning the gap. This CDR3 comprises 16 residues. Sequencing was carried out using naive CD4+ T cells from blood. Noted subset: CD45RO-negative CD62L-positive naive CD4 T cells. The chain uses TRBV2 and TRBJ2-2; no clear D gene. The clonotype comes from a person between 25 and 70 years old in good health. The CDR3 spells CASIGIDSDGTGELFF. The CDR3 bases are TGTGCCAGCATTGGAATAGACTCAGACGGCACCGGGGAGCTGTTTTTT.